These T cell receptor beta chains were read from a single sample in a study of monozygotic twins with inflammatory bowel disease. TCRdb re-analyzed the 5' RACE reads; it lists each CDR3 protein once, without DNA. Recorded for this sample: around 40,000 distinct CDR3 sequences. The sample comprised blood. These receptors were taken from a human donor with ulcerative colitis or Crohn's disease, or a healthy co-twin of an affected twin (not recorded which). Each CDR3 is given with its conserved first and last residue. The order of the fields is clone size, J gene, V gene, CDR3 protein. Rows may omit the clone size; those that give it use once, few, many or a size class.

NA TRBJ2-7 TRBV2 CASSEWREQYF
NA TRBJ2-1 TRBV12-3/TRBV12-4 CASSLGGSGGQFF
NA TRBJ1-2 TRBV3-1 CASSPTGTGYGYTF
NA TRBJ2-3 TRBV10-1 CASGDRGSTDTQYF
NA TRBJ2-3 TRBV7-9 CASSSTKTGWSDTQYF
NA TRBJ2-1 TRBV5-1 CASSFPGGNIEQFF
NA TRBJ2-1 TRBV15 CATSSGWSSSYNEQFF
NA TRBJ2-2 TRBV9 CASSIGDAGELFF
NA TRBJ2-3 TRBV9 CASSPRQETNTQYF
NA TRBJ1-4 TRBV7-2 CASSLWGTTNEKLFF
medium-sized TRBJ2-5 TRBV18 CASSPIGTGAETQYF
NA TRBJ2-3 TRBV19 CASSIRRFTDTQYF
NA TRBJ2-2 TRBV5-4 CASSSYKNTGELFF
NA TRBJ2-7 TRBV27 CASSITSGSINEQYF
NA TRBJ1-1 TRBV20-1 CSAGSPGLRSGAEAFF
NA TRBJ2-7 TRBV4-1 CASSQAEGGLLYEQYF
NA TRBJ2-7 TRBV7-9 CASSGGQGLVQYF
NA TRBJ2-7 TRBV10-2 CASIKTGAYEQYF
NA TRBJ2-7 TRBV19 CASSLARGRYEQYF
NA TRBJ1-1 TRBV4-3 CASSHRALAEAFF
NA TRBJ1-1 TRBV10-3 CAISEGSYMNTEAFF
NA TRBJ2-4 TRBV4-3 CASSQSGGRDMQYF
NA TRBJ2-7 TRBV6-1 CASSESMGLAAYEQYF
NA TRBJ2-3 TRBV7-8 CASSLGGGFTDTQYF
NA TRBJ2-2 TRBV2 CASSDTGELFF
NA TRBJ2-1 TRBV14 CASSPSWLEANEQFF
NA TRBJ1-4 TRBV25-1 CASKSQGSGEKLFF
NA TRBJ2-7 TRBV20-1 CSAPPAGGVSYEQYF
NA TRBJ1-3 TRBV5-1 CASSNGTGGENTIYF
NA TRBJ1-1 TRBV7-9 CASGQRTPGTEAFF
NA TRBJ2-7 TRBV20-1 CSASSQYRSSYEQYF
NA TRBJ2-6 TRBV7-9 CASSQDRVPNVLTF
NA TRBJ1-6 TRBV2 CASGDRSSYNSPLHF
NA TRBJ2-7 TRBV5-4 CASSPSSSGSYEQYF
NA TRBJ2-3 TRBV27 CASSLGASGGLDTQYF
NA TRBJ2-1 TRBV5-4 CASSLAGQSLYNEQFF
NA TRBJ1-2 TRBV5-1 CASSSGTDYGYTF
NA TRBJ1-1 TRBV10-3 CATKRWDRGEAFF
NA TRBJ2-1 TRBV7-8 CASSPGAGGASSYNEQFF
NA TRBJ2-7 TRBV4-1 CASSQITSGILSYEQYF